This T cell receptor beta chain appears in the sequencing data of a study of blood T cells in healthy people across ages. Study observations and caveats: Aged donors had fewer naive CD4+ cells and lower diversity than long-lived donors. Among T cells, TCR beta diversity per million cells dropped roughly linearly as age rose.

The CDR3 spans 11 residues. The V gene's germline CDR1 is SEHNR and CDR2 FQNEAQ (reference sequence). This clonotype has a count of ten or more. Antigen specificity is unknown. A read error may produce the germline difference seen at one junction end. A second PCR of about 7 to 12 cycles used a sample-barcoded 5' primer and a J-beta primer mix. TCRdb re-called the 5' RACE reads through MiXCR, storing one row per CDR3 protein. The sample records 1.5 million to 2 million distinct CDR3 sequences, 28% being singletons. The authors drew about 10 milliliters of peripheral blood from each donor. The rearrangement uses TRBV7-9 and TRBJ2-1; TRBD2 matches at 7 bases. Sequenced sample: blood. This sequence originates from a woman under 40 in good health. CDR3 loop: CASSGDNEQFF. The CDR3 nucleotides are TGCGCCAGCAGCGGGGACAATGAGCAGTTCTTC.